The entry below describes one T cell receptor (beta chain). Its cognate antigen is unknown. This specimen belongs to a study of T cell repertoires in cytomegalovirus infection. The germline gives CDR1 MNHGY, CDR2 SAAAGT. The V and J ends lost 0 bases and 3 bases respectively, with 15 bases between them. The length of the CDR3 is 16 residues. From the reads, TCRdb called clonotypes with MiXCR, one entry per CDR3 protein. The sample has 450,000 to 600,000 distinct CDR3 sequences; 40% to 50% are singletons. The chain links TRBV6-8 to TRBJ2-7, with TRBD2 as a possible D gene (6 bases). The receptor was derived from a human donor in good health (CMV status not recorded). Some clones in this sample may be carry-over from other donors' samples. The starting material was cultured PBMCs, obtained from culture after CMV antigen stimulation. CDR3 sequence: CASSYSRDLVLYEQYF. The DNA for the CDR3 is TGTGCCAGCAGTTACTCTCGGGACTTAGTCCTCTACGAGCAGTACTTC.